The 21 T cell receptor beta chains below come from one sample, sequenced in a study of blood T cell repertoires in COVID-19. Only in-frame clones appear in the TCRdb table, and some are missing; sequencing was by immunoSEQ multiplex PCR. The sample has some 250,000 clones, approximately 88% seen once. Sequenced: peripheral blood. All receptors derive from a woman in her 30s with acute or convalescent COVID-19.

The V gene is TRBV19, the J gene TRBJ2-3, with 7 bases matching TRBD1. The CDR3 is made up of 14 amino acids. Trimming cost V 7 bases and J 0 bases; bases outside gene matches: 4. The germline V gene encodes CDR1 LNHDA and CDR2 SQIVND (reference sequence). The CDR3 loop is CASTGTASTDTQYF. DNA for the CDR3: TGTGCCAGTACCGGGACAGCTAGCACAGATACGCAGTATTTT.

The genes are TRBV28 and TRBJ2-4; TRBD2 matches at 10 bases. Trimming at V came to 2 bases and at J to 0 bases, leaving 16 bases not matched to a gene. Germline CDR1 reads MDHEN; CDR2 reads SYDVKM. CDR3 length: 21 amino acids. CDR3 sequence reads: CASSLVVPRTSGYIAKNIQYF. For the CDR3, the DNA is TGTGCCAGCAGTTTAGTTGTACCGCGGACTAGCGGTTATATAGCCAAAAACATTCAGTACTTC. The full variable domain, its missing parts supplied by reference TRBV28 and TRBJ2-4, is DVKVTQSSRYLVKRTGEKVFLECVQDMDHENMFWYRQDPGLGLRLIYFSYDVKMKEKGDIPEGYSVSREKKERFSLILESASTNQTSMYLCASSLVVPRTSGYIAKNIQYFGAGTRLSVL.

V and J are TRBV9 and TRBJ1-6; a possible D gene is TRBD1 (5 bases). This CDR3 has 14 residues. CDR1 SGDLS and CDR2 YYNGEE come from the germline V gene. V lost 8 bases and J 6 bases, leaving 15 bases between the germline ends. The DNA of the CDR3 is TGTGCCAGTTCCCTGGGGCACCTTAATTCACCCCTCCACTTT. The encoded protein is CASSLGHLNSPLHF. Drawing the rest from reference TRBV9 and TRBJ1-6, the complete variable domain is DSGVTQTPKHLITATGQRVTLRCSPRSGDLSVYWYQQSLDQGLQFLIQYYNGEERAKGNILERFSAQQFPDLHSELNLSSLELGDSALYFCASSLGHLNSPLHFGNGTRLTVT.

The chain has TRBV14 and TRBJ2-1; TRBD2 agrees at 11 bases. Losses at the gene ends were 4 bases for V and 0 bases for J; bases not matched to a gene: 2. The CDR3 runs to 16 residues. Germline assignment: CDR1 SGHDN and CDR2 FVKESK. The CDR3 protein is CASSLTSGSSYNEQFF. The CDR3 DNA sequence: TGTGCCAGCAGCCTAACTAGCGGGAGCTCCTACAATGAGCAGTTCTTC.

The chain is built from TRBV7-9 and TRBJ2-1, with 8 bases matching TRBD2. The CDR3 spans 14 residues. Trimming cost V 3 bases and J 6 bases; bases outside gene matches: 4. Germline CDR1 is SEHNR and CDR2 is FQNEAQ (reference sequence). The CDR3 is CASSLTSVSNEQFF. DNA for the CDR3: TGTGCCAGCAGCTTGACTAGCGTCTCCAATGAGCAGTTCTTC.

This chain connects TRBV6-2 or TRBV6-3 to TRBJ1-1; D is perhaps TRBD1 (5 bases). V was cut by 2 bases and J by 5 bases, with 12 bases left in between. Germline V CDR1 and CDR2: MNHEY, SVGEGT. CDR3 length: 14 amino acids. The CDR3 coding sequence is TGTGCCAGCAGTTACGGTGGGGGGGTGACTGAAGCTTTCTTT. Its translation: CASSYGGGVTEAFF.

This chain connects TRBV9 to TRBJ2-2; unclear D gene. V was shortened by 0 bases and J by 6 bases, with 6 bases between the two germline ends. The CDR3 totals 13 residues. Per the germline V gene, CDR1 is SGDLS and CDR2 is YYNGEE. In DNA form, the CDR3 reads TGTGCCAGCAGCGTAGCGGGTCCCGGGGAGCTGTTTTTT. This sequence encodes CASSVAGPGELFF.

The sample holds one count of this clone. The V and J genes are TRBV6-1 and TRBJ2-5, with D possibly matching TRBD2 (7 bases). Germline assignment: CDR1 MNHNS and CDR2 SASEGT. Trimming pared 7 bases from V and 5 bases from J, leaving 20 bases between. The CDR3 is 15 residues long. The chain's CDR3 is CASKKKGGSGETQYF. CDR3 nucleotide sequence: TGTGCCAGCAAAAAGAAGGGGGGGTCCGGGGAGACCCAGTACTTC.

The rearrangement joins TRBV18 to TRBJ1-4; 11 positions agree with TRBD1. The CDR3 is 15 amino acids. Germline CDR1 KGHSH, CDR2 LQKENI. V shed 2 bases and J 8 bases; nucleotides not matched to a gene: 4. CDR3 nucleotide sequence: TGTGCCAGCTCACCAATGGACAGGGGGCGAGAAAAACTGTTTTTT. Translating gives CASSPMDRGREKLFF. Based on the CDR3 plus reference TRBV18 and TRBJ1-4, the full variable domain is NAGVMQNPRHLVRRRGQEARLRCSPMKGHSHVYWYRQLPEEGLKFMVYLQKENIIDESGMPKERFSAEFPKEGPSILRIQQVVRGDSAAYFCASSPMDRGREKLFFGSGTQLSVL.

The chain has TRBV7-9 and TRBJ2-7; possibly TRBD1 for D (6 bases). V was cut by 4 bases and J by 5 bases, with 21 bases left in between. Germline V CDR1 and CDR2: SEHNR, FQNEAQ (reference sequence). The CDR3 is 16 amino acids. This chain's CDR3 is CASSSSQGRSQNEQYF. DNA of the CDR3: TGTGCCAGCAGCTCTTCCCAGGGGCGCAGCCAGAACGAGCAGTACTTC. The full variable domain, rest sourced from reference TRBV7-9 and TRBJ2-7, is DTGVSQNPRHKITKRGQNVTFRCDPISEHNRLYWYRQTLGQGPEFLTYFQNEAQLEKSRLLSDRFSAERPKGSFSTLEIQRTEQGDSAMYLCASSSSQGRSQNEQYFGPGTRLTVT.

The chain is built from TRBV5-1 and TRBJ2-3; TRBD2 matches at 7 bases. Germline assignment: CDR1 SGHRS and CDR2 YFSETQ. There are 15 residues in the CDR3. Trimming at V came to 0 bases and at J to 2 bases, leaving 3 bases not matched to a gene. The CDR3 reads CASSLAAGPTDTQYF. Here the CDR3 DNA reads TGCGCCAGCAGCTTGGCAGCGGGACCCACAGATACGCAGTATTTT.

The V and J genes are TRBV25-1 and TRBJ1-4; possibly TRBD1 for D (6 bases). V lost 4 bases and J 8 bases, leaving 14 bases between the germline ends. Looked up from germline, CDR1 is MGHDK and CDR2 is SYGVNS. This CDR3 contains 14 residues. The CDR3 DNA reads TGTGCCAGCAGTGCCGGGGGGCTCGGAGAAAAACTGTTTTTT. The encoded protein is CASSAGGLGEKLFF.

The V and J genes are TRBV12-3 or TRBV12-4 and TRBJ1-2; D call uncertain. V dropped 4 bases and J dropped 5 bases, with 11 bases sitting between them. The CDR3 has 13 amino acids. The CDR3 region is CASSYGSEYGYTF. CDR3 coding DNA: TGTGCCAGCAGTTACGGGAGCGAATATGGCTACACCTTC.

V and J are TRBV2 and TRBJ2-3; D perhaps matches TRBD2 (5 bases). This CDR3 has 11 residues. The V end lost 6 bases, the J end lost 8 bases, and 9 bases lay between the germline ends. The V gene's germline CDR1 is SNHLY and CDR2 FYNNEI. The CDR3 nucleotides read TGTGCCAGCAGCGATGGGAGTACGCAGTATTTT. Translated: CASSDGSTQYF.

The genes are TRBV30 and TRBJ2-2, with 7 positions matching TRBD1. This CDR3 contains 16 residues. Looked up from germline, CDR1 is GTSNPN and CDR2 is SVGIG (reference sequence). V trimming: 0 bases; J trimming: 5 bases; junction bases outside the gene matches: 9. The CDR3 loop reads CAWSVLAGGGTGELFF. The DNA of the CDR3 is TGTGCCTGGAGTGTACTGGCAGGGGGTGGTACCGGGGAGCTGTTTTTT.

This clone was seen once. This CDR3 reads CASSDWGQGAAHEQYF. The CDR3 nucleotides are TGTGCCAGCAGTGATTGGGGGCAGGGGGCAGCTCACGAGCAGTACTTC. The chain uses TRBV6-1 and TRBJ2-7; 8 nucleotides align to TRBD1. Germline trimming cut 3 bases from V and 5 bases from J; bases unmatched to any gene: 12. Germline CDR1 and CDR2: MNHNS and SASEGT. The length of the CDR3 is 16 residues.

Details on this clone: Since a much larger clone is just one base distant, this may be a read error. This sample also contains other DNA sequences that code for the same CDR3. This chain connects TRBV27 to TRBJ2-7; D is perhaps TRBD2 (5 bases). The CDR3 is made up of 13 amino acids. Germline lookup yields CDR1 MNHEY and CDR2 SMNVEV (reference sequence). The CDR3 sequence: CASSFGKSYEQYF. DNA of the CDR3: TGTGCCAGCAGTTTCGGGAAATCCTATGAGCAGTACTTC.

The rearrangement joins TRBV3-1 (or the pseudogene TRBV3-2) to TRBJ2-2; D possibly corresponds to TRBD1 (5 bases). The CDR3 is made up of 18 amino acids. CDR1 is LGHDT, CDR2 YNNKEL, per germline (reference sequence). V lost 2 bases and J 0 bases, leaving 16 bases between the germline ends. CDR3 amino acids: CASSQWGLGSANTGELFF. The CDR3 region has the DNA TGTGCCAGCAGCCAATGGGGCCTCGGTTCCGCGAACACCGGGGAGCTGTTTTTT.

The rearrangement uses TRBV27 and TRBJ1-5; the D is unclear. From germline, CDR1 is MNHEY and CDR2 SMNVEV (reference sequence). The CDR3 totals 15 residues. Deletions cut 5 bases from V and 0 bases from J, with 11 bases between. The CDR3 nucleotides are TGTGCCAGCAGTGCTTACAGTTATAGCAATCAGCCCCAGCATTTT. Its translation: CASSAYSYSNQPQHF.

This chain uses TRBV19 with TRBJ2-1; tentative D call: TRBD1 (6 bases). The germline V and J ends were trimmed by 5 bases and 9 bases, with 20 bases remaining between them. The CDR3 is 15 residues long. CDR1 is LNHDA and CDR2 is SQIVND in the germline V gene (reference sequence). CDR3 bases: TGTGCCAGTAGTTCTGTGGGACAACCCTCAACTGAGCAGTTCTTC. This sequence encodes CASSSVGQPSTEQFF. The variable domain in full, completed from reference TRBV19 and TRBJ2-1, reads DGGITQSPKYLFRKEGQNVTLSCEQNLNHDAMYWYRQDPGQGLRLIYYSQIVNDFQKGDIAEGYSVSREKKESFPLTVTSAQKNPTAFYLCASSSVGQPSTEQFFGPGTRLTVL.

CDR3 nucleotides: TGTGCCAGTAGTCACAAGATGAACACTGAAGCTTTCTTT. The encoded protein is CASSHKMNTEAFF. The gene calls are TRBV19 and TRBJ1-1; D uncertain. Germline V lookup: CDR1 LNHDA, CDR2 SQIVND (reference sequence). Trimming removed 5 bases from V and 0 bases from J, with 7 bases in between. This CDR3 has 13 amino acids.